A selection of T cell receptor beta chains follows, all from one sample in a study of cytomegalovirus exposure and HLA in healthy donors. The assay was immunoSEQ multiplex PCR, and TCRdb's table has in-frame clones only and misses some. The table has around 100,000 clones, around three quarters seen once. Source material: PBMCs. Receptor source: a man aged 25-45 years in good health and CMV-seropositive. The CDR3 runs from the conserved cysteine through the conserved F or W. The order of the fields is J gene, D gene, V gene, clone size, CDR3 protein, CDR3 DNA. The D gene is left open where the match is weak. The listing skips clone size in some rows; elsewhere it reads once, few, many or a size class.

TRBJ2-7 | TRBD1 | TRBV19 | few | CASSGRDRGYYEQYF | TGTGCCAGTAGTGGAAGGGACAGGGGGTACTACGAGCAGTACTTC
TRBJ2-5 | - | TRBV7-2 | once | CASSFQRGGGETQYF | TGTGCCAGCAGCTTCCAACGGGGAGGTGGAGAGACCCAGTACTTC
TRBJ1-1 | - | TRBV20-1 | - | CRPSWGGEAFF | TGCAGGCCTTCTTGGGGCGGAGAAGCTTTCTTT
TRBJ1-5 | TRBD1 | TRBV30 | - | CAWRETGRNQPQHF | TGTGCCTGGAGGGAGACAGGGCGCAATCAGCCCCAGCATTTT
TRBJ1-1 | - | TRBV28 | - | CASTQWSTEAFF | TGTGCCAGCACCCAGTGGAGCACTGAAGCTTTCTTT
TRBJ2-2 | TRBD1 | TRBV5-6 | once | CASSKDRVNTGELFF | TGTGCCAGCAGTAAGGACAGGGTAAACACCGGGGAGCTGTTTTTT
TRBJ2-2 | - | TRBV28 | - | CASSPPGGSNTGELFF | TGTGCCAGCAGCCCACCGGGTGGGTCGAACACCGGGGAGCTGTTTTTT
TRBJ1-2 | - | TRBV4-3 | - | CASSQDRRERGYTF | TGCGCCAGCAGCCAAGATAGGAGGGAGCGCGGCTACACCTTC
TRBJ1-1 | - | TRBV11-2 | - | CASSLRVLAGPEAFF | TGTGCCAGCAGCTTAAGGGTGCTTGCGGGGCCTGAAGCTTTCTTT
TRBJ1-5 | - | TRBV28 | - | CASTRVAGGNQPQHF | TGTGCCAGCACCCGCGTGGCAGGGGGCAATCAGCCCCAGCATTTT
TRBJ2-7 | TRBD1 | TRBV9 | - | CASSEDRGGYEQYF | TGTGCCAGCAGCGAGGACAGGGGGGGCTACGAGCAGTACTTC
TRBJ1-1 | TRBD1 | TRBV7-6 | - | CASRPTGDTEAFF | TGTGCCAGCAGACCTACAGGGGACACTGAAGCTTTCTTT
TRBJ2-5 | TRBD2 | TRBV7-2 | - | CASSAAGRETQYF | TGTGCCAGCAGCGCCGCCGGGAGGGAGACCCAGTACTTC
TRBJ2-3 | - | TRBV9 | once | CASSGTVIGTDTQYF | TGTGCCAGCTCAGGGACTGTTATCGGCACAGATACGCAGTATTTT
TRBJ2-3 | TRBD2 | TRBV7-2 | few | CASTPERGRGTQYF | TGTGCCAGCACCCCTGAGCGGGGTAGAGGTACGCAGTATTTT
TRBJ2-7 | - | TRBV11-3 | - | CASSLVRFYEQYF | TGTGCCAGCAGCTTAGTCAGGTTCTACGAGCAGTACTTC
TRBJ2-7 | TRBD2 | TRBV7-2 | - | CASSRTSRGFYEQYF | TGTGCCAGCAGCCGGACTAGCAGAGGGTTCTACGAGCAGTACTTC
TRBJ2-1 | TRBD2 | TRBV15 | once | CATSRVRSGVYNEQFF | TGTGCCACCAGCAGAGTTAGGAGCGGGGTTTACAATGAGCAGTTCTTC
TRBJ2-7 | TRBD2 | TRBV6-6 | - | CASSYVAGVFNEQYF | TGTGCCAGCAGTTACGTAGCGGGGGTGTTCAACGAGCAGTACTTC
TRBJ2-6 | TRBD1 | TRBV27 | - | CASSRDRVSSGANVLTF | TGTGCCAGCAGTAGGGACAGGGTGAGCTCTGGGGCCAACGTCCTGACTTTC
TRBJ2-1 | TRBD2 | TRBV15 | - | CATSRDRASGVHEQFF | TGTGCCACCAGCAGAGATCGGGCTAGCGGGGTCCATGAGCAGTTCTTC
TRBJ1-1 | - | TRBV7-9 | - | CASSPLGREATEAFF | TGTGCCAGCAGCCCCCTTGGCAGGGAGGCCACTGAAGCTTTCTTT
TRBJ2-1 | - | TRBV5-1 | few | CASSPTTDYNEQFF | TGCGCCAGCAGCCCTACGACAGATTACAATGAGCAGTTCTTC
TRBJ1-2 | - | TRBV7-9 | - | CSSSSDKYGYTF | TGTTCCAGCAGCTCCGACAAGTATGGCTACACCTTC
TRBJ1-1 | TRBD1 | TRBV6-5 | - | CASSPRGDTEAFF | TGTGCCAGCAGTCCCAGGGGGGACACTGAAGCTTTCTTT
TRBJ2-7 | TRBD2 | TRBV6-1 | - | CASSEGLAGVYEQYF | TGTGCCAGCAGTGAGGGACTAGCGGGGGTGTACGAGCAGTACTTC
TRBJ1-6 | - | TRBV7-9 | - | CASSKQGSYNSPLHF | TGTGCCAGCAGCAAGCAGGGGTCCTATAATTCACCCCTCCACTTT
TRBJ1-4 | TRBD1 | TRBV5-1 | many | CASSLTSTGGGGGEKLFF | TGCGCCAGCAGCCTAACATCGACAGGGGGCGGAGGAGGGGAAAAACTGTTTTTT
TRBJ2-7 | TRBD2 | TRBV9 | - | CASSVEAGGPEQYF | TGTGCCAGCAGCGTAGAAGCGGGGGGGCCCGAGCAGTACTTC
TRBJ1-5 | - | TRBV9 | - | CASSVGGGFNQPQHF | TGTGCCAGCAGCGTAGGAGGAGGGTTTAATCAGCCCCAGCATTTT